Shown below are 4 T cell receptor beta chains from a single sample sequenced in a study of response to subunit inactivated influenza vaccine. TCRdb reanalysed the RT-PCR reads using MiXCR and keeps one entry per CDR3 protein. The sample gives almost 250,000 distinct CDR3 sequences, over 9% of which show up once; 7.8% is in the top ten. The starting material was non-naive T cells sorted from PBMCs, obtained 14 days before vaccination. The source of these receptors is a man aged 50-60 years who received an inactivated influenza vaccine.

The rearrangement links TRBV30 to TRBJ2-7; D unclear. CDR1 and CDR2 from the germline V gene are GTSNPN and SVGIG (reference sequence). The CDR3 consists of 11 residues. With 7 bases removed from V and 9 bases from J, the gap between germline ends came to 16 bases. The CDR3 DNA follows: TGTGCCTACGACCAGGCTTATGGGCAGTACTTC. This codes for CAYDQAYGQYF.

This clonotype has more than one count but fewer than ten. The genes are TRBV19 and TRBJ2-6; D is unclear. Germline CDR1 and CDR2: LNHDA and SQIVND (reference sequence). This CDR3 comprises 14 residues. V lost 4 bases and J lost 1, with 5 bases in between. CDR3 DNA: TGTGCCAGTAGTAAGACTTCTGGGGCCAACGTCCTGACTTTC. Translation: CASSKTSGANVLTF.

This clonotype was seen only a few times. This chain uses TRBV11-2 with TRBJ2-2; D might be TRBD1 or TRBD2, each matching 5 bases. V was cut by 2 bases and J by 3 bases, with 7 bases left in between. Germline CDR1 SGHAT, CDR2 FQNNGV. CDR3 length: 14 amino acids. The CDR3 loop reads CASSLLGDTGELFF. In DNA form, the CDR3 reads TGTGCCAGCAGCTTACTGGGGGACACCGGGGAGCTGTTTTTT.

This clonotype was seen more than once but under ten times. V and J are TRBV4-3 and TRBJ2-1, with D unresolved. This CDR3 contains 15 residues. Trimming stripped 0 bases from V and 8 bases from J, with 14 bases between. The germline gives CDR1 LGHNA, CDR2 YSLEER. The CDR3 bases are TGCGCCAGCAGCCAAGATCGAGGATGGTCCGATGAGCAGTTCTTC. Amino acids: CASSQDRGWSDEQFF.